This T cell receptor (beta chain) was sequenced during a study of shared clonotypes between healthy human individuals. The method was immunoSEQ multiplex PCR; TCRdb's version includes in-frame clones alone and lacks a portion of them. The sample shows approximately 1,500,000 clones, about 96% of them seen only once. From germline, CDR1 is MDHEN and CDR2 SYDVKM. V was pared by 2 bases and J by 5 bases, with 1 base between. The CDR3 loop spans 11 amino acids. On this clone itself: The identical CDR3 is also encoded by other nucleotide sequences in the sample.

The sequenced sample was naive CD4+ T cells sorted from blood. Sample subset: CD45RA+ positively selected. This chain links TRBV28 with TRBJ1-5; D unclear. The sequence came from a man aged 25 to 40 in good health. This CDR3 is CASSLHQPQHF. CDR3 DNA: TGTGCCAGCAGTTTACATCAGCCCCAGCATTTT.